This T cell receptor (beta chain) was sequenced in a study of cytomegalovirus exposure and HLA in healthy donors. Study information: Membership in the Caucasian-associated ancestry cluster was found for approximately 85% of 300 to 500 genotyped donors.

Between the trimmed V and J ends, which lost 3 bases and 1 base, there was a span of 7 bases. From germline, CDR1 is GTSNPN and CDR2 SVGIG (reference sequence). The CDR3 covers 12 residues. Vbeta (60) and Jbeta (13) primers were used in the PCR. Data came from immunoSEQ multiplex PCR; TCRdb stores just in-frame clones and leaves some out. This repertoire shows about 98,000 clones, roughly 81% found once; its top ten account for 1.4%. Study observations and caveats: Reportedly, fewer N-insertions than the roughly 700-donor mean appeared in an Asian-associated ancestry cluster in a later analysis. Most TCR beta V segments were productive about 87% or about 30% of the time in an earlier analysis. Whilst most TCR sequences proved rare, a subset of public TCRs occurred across many donors.

This clone has just a few counts. Its antigen is unidentified. The sample has other DNA sequences that encode this CDR3 too. The chain couples TRBV30 to TRBJ2-7; D gene uncertain. Source material: PBMCs. This sequence originates from a man aged 40-50 years in good health and CMV-seronegative. Here the CDR3 reads CAWSPSSYEQYF. The CDR3 DNA is TGTGCCTGGAGCCCCTCTTCCTACGAGCAGTACTTC.